Below, 20 T cell receptor beta chains from the same sample are listed, as sequenced in a study of blood T cell repertoires in COVID-19. Measured with immunoSEQ multiplex PCR; TCRdb has only the in-frame clones, and not every one. The repertoire includes 200,000 to 250,000 clones, roughly 92% of them detected once, and more than 0.7% sits in the top ten. What was sequenced was peripheral blood. Receptor source: a man between 60 and 75 years old with COVID-19, enrolled during active disease.

V and J are TRBV27 and TRBJ2-6; weak D call: TRBD2 (6 bases). Per germline, CDR1 MNHEY and CDR2 SMNVEV (reference sequence). V lost 3 bases, J lost 0 bases, and 15 bases lay in between. The CDR3 length is 18 residues. This chain's CDR3 is CASSFKAGTLSGANVLTF. The CDR3 DNA reads as TGTGCCAGCAGTTTCAAGGCGGGGACCCTCTCTGGGGCCAACGTCCTGACTTTC.

The chain joins TRBV19 to TRBJ2-2; a weak D match, TRBD2 (5 bases). Per the germline V gene, CDR1 is LNHDA and CDR2 is SQIVND (reference sequence). The length of the CDR3 is 15 residues. Trimming took 5 bases from V and 2 from J, leaving 12 bases between them. CDR3 bases: TGTGCCAGTAGTTCAAGCGGAACTAACACCGGGGAGCTGTTTTTT. Protein sequence: CASSSSGTNTGELFF.

The genes are TRBV3-1 (or the pseudogene TRBV3-2) and TRBJ1-1; D might be TRBD1 (6 bases). CDR1 is LGHDT and CDR2 is YNNKEL in the germline V gene (reference sequence). This CDR3 spans 14 amino acids. Trimming removed 4 bases from V and 4 bases from J, with 13 bases in between. This CDR3 reads CASSRDTSGTEAFF. The CDR3 DNA sequence: TGTGCCAGCAGCCGGGACACCTCGGGCACTGAAGCTTTCTTT.

V and J are TRBV6-4 and TRBJ2-1; 7 nucleotides align to TRBD1. V lost 1 base to trimming and J lost 4 bases; unmatched junction nucleotides: 7. The CDR3 extends over 16 amino acids. Per the germline V gene, CDR1 is MRHNA and CDR2 is SNTAGT. CDR3 sequence reads: CASSDFGTATYNEQFF. The CDR3 DNA follows: TGTGCCAGCAGTGACTTTGGGACAGCCACATACAATGAGCAGTTCTTC.

Only one count was recorded for this clone. V is TRBV14 and J is TRBJ2-5, with TRBD2 as a possible D gene (5 bases). Trimming stripped 3 bases from V and 4 bases from J, with 9 bases between. This CDR3 has 13 amino acids. Per the germline V gene, CDR1 is SGHDN and CDR2 is FVKESK. The CDR3 sequence is CASSQRVRETQYF. The CDR3 nucleotides are TGTGCCAGCAGCCAGCGGGTGCGAGAGACCCAGTACTTC.

For this clone: The junction departs from germline at one end; a sequencing error may be responsible. The chain recombines TRBV2 with TRBJ2-2; TRBD1 agrees at 7 bases. Germline V lookup: CDR1 SNHLY, CDR2 FYNNEI. CDR3 length equals 16 residues. CDR3 region: CASREGGWGASGELFF. As DNA, the CDR3 is TGTGCCAGCCGTGAAGGGGGCTGGGGCGCGTCCGGGGAGCTGTTTTTT. The full variable domain, rest sourced from reference TRBV2 and TRBJ2-2, is EPEVTQTPSHQVTQMGQEVILRCVPISNHLYFYWYRQILGQKVEFLVSFYNNEISEKSEIFDDQFSVERPDGSNFTLKIRSTKLEDSAMYFCASREGGWGASGELFFGEGSRLTVL.

The chain is built from TRBV7-9 and TRBJ1-1; no reliable D call. Germline V gives CDR1 SEHNR, CDR2 FQNEAQ (reference sequence). The V and J ends lost 2 bases and 4 bases respectively, with 11 bases between them. The CDR3 has 14 residues. CDR3 in DNA: TGTGCCAGCAGCTTAAGCGGCAGTGGCACTGAAGCTTTCTTT. Translated: CASSLSGSGTEAFF. The complete variable domain, with remaining parts taken from reference TRBV7-9 and TRBJ1-1, reads DTGVSQNPRHKITKRGQNVTFRCDPISEHNRLYWYRQTLGQGPEFLTYFQNEAQLEKSRLLSDRFSAERPKGSFSTLEIQRTEQGDSAMYLCASSLSGSGTEAFFGQGTRLTVV.

V gene TRBV7-2 combines with J gene TRBJ1-6, with D unclear. V lost 5 bases, J lost 5 bases, and 4 bases lay in between. Per the germline V gene, CDR1 is SGHTA and CDR2 is FQGNSA. The CDR3 is 12 amino acids. For the CDR3, the DNA is TGTGCCAGCAGCCTTAATAATTCACCCCTCCACTTT. Protein product: CASSLNNSPLHF.

J is TRBJ2-7 and V is TRBV28; D is perhaps TRBD2 (6 bases). The CDR3 length is 12 residues. Germline V CDR1 and CDR2: MDHEN, SYDVKM. Trimming pared 8 bases from V and 2 bases from J, leaving 10 bases between. CDR3 residues: CASGRIPYEQYF. In DNA, the CDR3 is TGTGCCAGCGGGAGGATCCCCTACGAGCAGTACTTC.

The genes are TRBV11-2 and TRBJ2-5; TRBD1 matches 7 bases. This CDR3 has 16 amino acids. The V gene's germline CDR1 is SGHAT and CDR2 FQNNGV. V lost 4 bases, J lost 2 bases, and 10 bases stayed unmatched. This CDR3 reads CASSSFTGDTQETQYF. The CDR3 DNA follows: TGTGCCAGCAGCTCCTTCACAGGGGACACTCAAGAGACCCAGTACTTC.

The J gene is TRBJ1-1, the V gene TRBV5-1, with a possible D match to TRBD1 (6 bases). The CDR3 runs 16 residues. Looked up from germline, CDR1 is SGHRS and CDR2 is YFSETQ. V lost 5 bases and J lost 4, with 21 bases in between. The CDR3 coding sequence is TGCGCCAGCAGTTCCATAACAGGGACCAAAAGCACTGAAGCTTTCTTT. Translating it yields CASSSITGTKSTEAFF.

Comment on this clone: One end of the junction is discordant with germline, which a read error may explain. The rearrangement links TRBV3-1 (or the pseudogene TRBV3-2) to TRBJ2-7; TRBD2 agrees at 8 bases. Per the germline V gene, CDR1 is LGHDT and CDR2 is YNNKEL (reference sequence). There are 15 residues in the CDR3. CDR3 coding DNA: TGTGCCAGCAGCCAAGGTCGGGGGGGCTCCGACGAGCAGTACTTC. This sequence encodes CASSQGRGGSDEQYF.

The chain joins TRBV5-6 to TRBJ1-6; the match to TRBD1 covers 12 bases. The CDR3 sequence is 15 residues long. Germline CDR1 SGHDT, CDR2 YYEEEE. The V gene end was trimmed by 4 bases and the J gene end by 6 bases; junction bases not matched to a gene: 2. In DNA, the CDR3 is TGTGCCAGCAGCGCGGGACAGGGGGCTAATTCACCCCTCCACTTT. Amino acids: CASSAGQGANSPLHF.

J is TRBJ1-2 and V is TRBV27; 7 bases map to TRBD1. Germline CDR1 reads MNHEY; CDR2 reads SMNVEV (reference sequence). This CDR3 is built from 14 residues. Trimming at V came to 7 bases and at J to 8 bases, leaving 13 bases not matched to a gene. CDR3: CASKPAGQLVGYTF. The CDR3 DNA reads TGTGCCAGCAAGCCGGCGGGACAGCTGGTAGGCTACACCTTC.

CDR3 sequence (DNA): TGTGCCAGCAGTTACGGGAGAAATATAGGGTCCTACGAGCAGTACTTC. It is translated as CASSYGRNIGSYEQYF. The J gene is TRBJ2-7, the V gene TRBV6-5; maybe TRBD2 (5 bases). Germline assignment: CDR1 MNHEY and CDR2 SVGAGI. The CDR3 is 16 residues long. The V end was cut by 2 bases, the J end by 1 base, with 15 bases between.

The J gene is TRBJ2-7, the V gene TRBV6-5; the D is unclear. V was clipped by 0 bases and J by 3 bases, with 9 bases between them. CDR1 and CDR2 from the germline V gene are MNHEY and SVGAGI. The CDR3 length is 14 residues. The CDR3 nucleotides read TGTGCCAGCAGTTACTCGATGTCAGTCTACGAGCAGTACTTC. Its translation is CASSYSMSVYEQYF.

The chain combines TRBV5-1 with TRBJ2-5; weak D call: TRBD1 (7 bases). CDR1 is SGHRS and CDR2 is YFSETQ in the germline V gene. Trimming removed 0 bases at V and 3 bases at J, with 12 bases between. There are 15 residues in the CDR3. CDR3 DNA: TGCGCCAGCAGCTTGGTGGGCAGGGGGGAAGAGACCCAGTACTTC. Its translation: CASSLVGRGEETQYF.

The chain joins TRBV19 to TRBJ1-5; TRBD1 matches at 10 bases. The CDR3 loop spans 14 amino acids. The V gene end was trimmed by 8 bases and the J gene end by 2 bases; junction bases not matched to a gene: 3. The germline gives CDR1 LNHDA, CDR2 SQIVND (reference sequence). CDR3 protein: CASGDRGGNQPQHF. CDR3 nucleotide sequence: TGTGCCAGTGGGGACAGGGGAGGCAATCAGCCCCAGCATTTT.

The rearrangement uses TRBV5-1 and TRBJ1-1, with 9 bases identical to TRBD1. Unmatched junction bases numbered 12, after V lost 4 bases and J lost 2 bases. The CDR3 consists of 17 residues. The germline V gene has CDR1 SGHRS and CDR2 YFSETQ. CDR3 nucleotide sequence: TGCGCCAGCAGCCTGGGACAGGGCTTAGGGTTTAACACTGAAGCTTTCTTT. Translation gives CASSLGQGLGFNTEAFF.

The chain joins TRBV25-1 to TRBJ2-1; 8 nucleotides line up with TRBD1. The germline V gene encodes CDR1 MGHDK and CDR2 SYGVNS. CDR3 length equals 16 residues. The J segment lost 3 bases and the V segment lost 1 base, leaving 5 bases of the junction unmatched. CDR3 in amino acids: CASSESLRGLYNEQFF. Written as DNA, the CDR3 is TGTGCCAGCAGTGAATCCCTCAGGGGGCTCTACAATGAGCAGTTCTTC. Drawing the rest from reference TRBV25-1 and TRBJ2-1, the complete variable domain is EADIYQTPRYLVIGTGKKITLECSQTMGHDKMYWYQQDPGMELHLIHYSYGVNSTEKGDLSSESTVSRIRTEHFPLTLESARPSHTSQYLCASSESLRGLYNEQFFGPGTRLTVL.